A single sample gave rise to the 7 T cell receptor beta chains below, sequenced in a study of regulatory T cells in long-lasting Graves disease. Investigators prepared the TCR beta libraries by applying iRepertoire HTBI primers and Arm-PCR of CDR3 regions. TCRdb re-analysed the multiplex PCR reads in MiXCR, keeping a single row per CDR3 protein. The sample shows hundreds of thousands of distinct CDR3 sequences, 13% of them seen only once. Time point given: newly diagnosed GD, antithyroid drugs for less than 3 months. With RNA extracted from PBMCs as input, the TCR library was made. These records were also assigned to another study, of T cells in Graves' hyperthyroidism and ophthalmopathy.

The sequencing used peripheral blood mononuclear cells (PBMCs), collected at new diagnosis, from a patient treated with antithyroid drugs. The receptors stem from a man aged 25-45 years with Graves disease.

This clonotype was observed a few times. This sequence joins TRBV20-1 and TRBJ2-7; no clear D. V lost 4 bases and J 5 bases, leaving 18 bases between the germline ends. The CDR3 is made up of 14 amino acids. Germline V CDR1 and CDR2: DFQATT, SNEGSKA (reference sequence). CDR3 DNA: TGCAGTGCTACAGTACCCGCCTTCCTACACGAGCAGTACTTC. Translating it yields CSATVPAFLHEQYF.

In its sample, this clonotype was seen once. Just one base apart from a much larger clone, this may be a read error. CDR3 DNA: TGTGCCAGCAGCAAACAAGGCGCCGTCCAAGAGACCCAGTACTTC. Translating gives CASSKQGAVQETQYF. The chain is built from TRBV6-1 and TRBJ2-5, with D unresolved. CDR1 and CDR2 from the germline V gene are MNHNS and SASEGT. Trimming pared 6 bases from V and 1 base from J, leaving 15 bases between. The CDR3 is 15 amino acids.

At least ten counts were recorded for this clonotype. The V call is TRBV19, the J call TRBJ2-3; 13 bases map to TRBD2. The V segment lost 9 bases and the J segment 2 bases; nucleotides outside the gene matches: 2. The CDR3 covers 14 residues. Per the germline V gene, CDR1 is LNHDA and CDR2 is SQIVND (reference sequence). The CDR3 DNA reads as TGTGCCAGCGGACTAGCGGGAGTCACAGATACGCAGTATTTT. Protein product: CASGLAGVTDTQYF. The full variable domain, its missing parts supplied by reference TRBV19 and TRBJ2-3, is DGGITQSPKYLFRKEGQNVTLSCEQNLNHDAMYWYRQDPGQGLRLIYYSQIVNDFQKGDIAEGYSVSREKKESFPLTVTSAQKNPTAFYLCASGLAGVTDTQYFGPGTRLTVL.

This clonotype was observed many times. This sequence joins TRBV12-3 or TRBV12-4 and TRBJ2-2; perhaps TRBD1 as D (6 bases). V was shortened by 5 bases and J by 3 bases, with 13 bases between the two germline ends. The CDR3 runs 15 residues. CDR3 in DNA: TGTGCCAGCAGTCCGGGACAATGGGACACCGGGGAGCTGTTTTTT. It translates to CASSPGQWDTGELFF.

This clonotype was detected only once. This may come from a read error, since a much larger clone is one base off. The CDR3 sequence: CASSLRGAPNYGYTF. CDR3 in DNA: TGTGCCAGCAGTCTAAGGGGCGCACCTAACTATGGCTACACCTTC. The chain carries TRBV12-3 or TRBV12-4 and TRBJ1-2, with D tentatively TRBD1 (5 bases). The V end lost 5 bases, the J end lost 0 bases, and 13 bases lay between the germline ends. This CDR3 has 15 residues.

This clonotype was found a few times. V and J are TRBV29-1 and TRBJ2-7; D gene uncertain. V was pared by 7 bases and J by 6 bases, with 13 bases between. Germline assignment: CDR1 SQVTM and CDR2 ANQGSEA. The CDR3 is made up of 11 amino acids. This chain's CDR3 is CSGFSAGEQYF. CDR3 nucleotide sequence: TGCAGCGGTTTCTCGGCCGGCGAGCAGTACTTC.

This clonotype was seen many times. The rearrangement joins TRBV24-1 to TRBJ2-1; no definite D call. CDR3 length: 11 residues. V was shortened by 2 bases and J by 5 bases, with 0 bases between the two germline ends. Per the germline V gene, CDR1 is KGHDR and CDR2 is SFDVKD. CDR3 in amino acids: CATSDYNEQFF. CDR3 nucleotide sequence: TGTGCCACCAGTGATTACAATGAGCAGTTCTTC.